A selection of T cell receptor beta chains follows, all from one sample in a study of CXCR3-negative and CXCR3-positive naive CD8 T cells. TCRdb re-called the 5' RACE reads, yielding one record per CDR3 amino acid sequence without DNA. The sample holds some 54,000 distinct CDR3 sequences. The material sequenced was naive CXCR3+ CD8+ T cells from blood. Source of these receptors: a human donor in good health. Some clones in this sample may be carry-over from other donors' samples. CDR3s include the opening cysteine and the closing phenylalanine or tryptophan.

j_call: TRBJ2-1
v_call: TRBV6-2/TRBV6-3
cdr3_length: 16
cdr3_aa: CASSYSSPGPINEQFF

j_call: TRBJ1-5
v_call: TRBV29-1
cdr3_length: 13
cdr3_aa: CSVVAGGGQPQHF

j_call: TRBJ2-7
v_call: TRBV21-1
cdr3_length: 12
cdr3_aa: CASGQGIYEQYF

j_call: TRBJ2-3
v_call: TRBV29-1
cdr3_length: 13
cdr3_aa: CSVAAGYRDTQYF

j_call: TRBJ2-2
v_call: TRBV4-3
cdr3_length: 17
cdr3_aa: CASSQDRTGGSTGELFF

j_call: TRBJ1-2
v_call: TRBV7-9
cdr3_length: 15
cdr3_aa: CASSPPDRAVDGYTF

j_call: TRBJ2-1
v_call: TRBV5-1
cdr3_length: 13
cdr3_aa: CASSGTDYNEQFF

j_call: TRBJ2-1
v_call: TRBV10-3
cdr3_length: 16
cdr3_aa: CAISESRGPSYNEQFF

j_call: TRBJ2-1
v_call: TRBV6-2/TRBV6-3
cdr3_length: 13
cdr3_aa: CASSEEDHNEQFF

j_call: TRBJ2-7
v_call: TRBV4-3
cdr3_length: 15
cdr3_aa: CASSQGRDRGYEQYF

j_call: TRBJ1-1
v_call: TRBV19
cdr3_length: 13
cdr3_aa: CASSRQDSAEAFF

j_call: TRBJ2-2
v_call: TRBV7-9
cdr3_length: 15
cdr3_aa: CASSHRDSDTGELFF

j_call: TRBJ2-7
v_call: TRBV28
cdr3_length: 14
cdr3_aa: CASTPGRGPYEQYF

j_call: TRBJ2-7
v_call: TRBV28
cdr3_length: 14
cdr3_aa: CASSWRGITYEQYF

j_call: TRBJ1-2
v_call: TRBV21-1
cdr3_length: 18
cdr3_aa: CASSKAYGTVTFNYGYTF

j_call: TRBJ1-5
v_call: TRBV6-2/TRBV6-3
cdr3_length: 12
cdr3_aa: CASSPTDQPQHF

j_call: TRBJ2-1
v_call: TRBV12-3/TRBV12-4
cdr3_length: 15
cdr3_aa: CASSPDRVSYNEQFF

j_call: TRBJ2-3
v_call: TRBV7-2
cdr3_length: 16
cdr3_aa: CASSPVVTGITDTQYF

j_call: TRBJ1-1
v_call: TRBV15
cdr3_length: 13
cdr3_aa: CATSNRRGTEAFF

j_call: TRBJ2-7
v_call: TRBV7-2
cdr3_length: 15
cdr3_aa: CASSLGWGVAYEQYF

j_call: TRBJ2-1
v_call: TRBV7-2
cdr3_length: 14
cdr3_aa: CASSLEPSGNEQFF

j_call: TRBJ1-4
v_call: TRBV6-2/TRBV6-3
cdr3_length: 13
cdr3_aa: CASGNRESEKLFF

j_call: TRBJ1-1
v_call: TRBV6-5
cdr3_length: 14
cdr3_aa: CASSPRYGDTEAFF

j_call: TRBJ1-1
v_call: TRBV7-9
cdr3_length: 13
cdr3_aa: CADDLARGTEAFF

j_call: TRBJ2-2
v_call: TRBV28
cdr3_length: 19
cdr3_aa: CASSYRLAGALSNTGELFF

j_call: TRBJ2-5
v_call: TRBV6-2/TRBV6-3
cdr3_length: 15
cdr3_aa: CASSFYVRQAQTQYF

j_call: TRBJ2-1
v_call: TRBV29-1
cdr3_length: 13
cdr3_aa: CSVPTADYNEQFF

j_call: TRBJ1-5
v_call: TRBV20-1
cdr3_length: 14
cdr3_aa: CSAGGTSVSQPQHF

j_call: TRBJ2-7
v_call: TRBV6-9
cdr3_length: 13
cdr3_aa: CARGTGRTYEQYF

j_call: TRBJ1-1
v_call: TRBV28
cdr3_length: 13
cdr3_aa: CASSPPGSTEAFF

j_call: TRBJ2-1
v_call: TRBV5-1
cdr3_length: 14
cdr3_aa: CASSGTGSYNEQFF

j_call: TRBJ1-6
v_call: TRBV6-5
cdr3_length: 14
cdr3_aa: CASSYGKGWAPLHF

j_call: TRBJ2-7
v_call: TRBV9
cdr3_length: 11
cdr3_aa: CASSPGLEQYF

j_call: TRBJ1-2
v_call: TRBV25-1
cdr3_length: 14
cdr3_aa: CASSEQPRGYGYTF

j_call: TRBJ2-7
v_call: TRBV7-9
cdr3_length: 14
cdr3_aa: CASSADSSSYEQYF

j_call: TRBJ2-1
v_call: TRBV28
cdr3_length: 14
cdr3_aa: CASLGGQAYNEQFF

j_call: TRBJ1-1
v_call: TRBV5-1
cdr3_length: 14
cdr3_aa: CASSSLTMNTEAFF

j_call: TRBJ2-7
v_call: TRBV14
cdr3_length: 13
cdr3_aa: CASSAPPDYEQYF

j_call: TRBJ2-2
v_call: TRBV12-5
cdr3_length: 13
cdr3_aa: CASVGTGAGELFF

j_call: TRBJ1-1
v_call: TRBV25-1
cdr3_length: 12
cdr3_aa: CASSESSFEAFF

j_call: TRBJ2-7
v_call: TRBV7-2
cdr3_length: 14
cdr3_aa: CASSLLGEVYEQYF

j_call: TRBJ2-3
v_call: TRBV11-2
cdr3_length: 17
cdr3_aa: CASSEGTSGALTDTQYF

j_call: TRBJ2-2
v_call: TRBV5-1
cdr3_length: 15
cdr3_aa: CASSSTGEAPGELFF

j_call: TRBJ2-3
v_call: TRBV7-3
cdr3_length: 16
cdr3_aa: CASSPLGSGGRMVWYF

j_call: TRBJ2-7
v_call: TRBV7-8
cdr3_length: 16
cdr3_aa: CASSLGFGGSTYEQYF

j_call: TRBJ2-7
v_call: TRBV4-2
cdr3_length: 14
cdr3_aa: CASSQEGLSYEQYF

j_call: TRBJ2-3
v_call: TRBV4-2
cdr3_length: 15
cdr3_aa: CASSHRTGSTDTQYF

j_call: TRBJ1-1
v_call: TRBV7-9
cdr3_length: 16
cdr3_aa: CASSPAGDIRNTEAFF

j_call: TRBJ2-1
v_call: TRBV7-6
cdr3_length: 15
cdr3_aa: CASSFEGGNDNEQFF